The TCR beta chain under discussion was sequenced for a study of T cells after posttransplantation cyclophosphamide (dated by TCRdb to 2016 to 2017). Context from the whole study: The study tracked T cell repertoire reconstitution by TRB sequencing after myeloablative bone marrow transplantation using posttransplantation cyclophosphamide as GVHD prophylaxis. Samples from under 40 PTCy-treated patients and approximately 16 related bone marrow donors of those patients were subjected to antigen receptor sequencing. TRB sequencing was performed on blood from all 35 or so PTCy patients with 1-year posttransplant specimens. Up to 3 additional blood samples from 2 to 5.2 years after transplant were also TRB-sequenced in 3 patients, as was pretransplant blood from a handful of patients. Because TRA and TRB clonality correlated tightly in ten or so samples, later TCR analyses were limited to TRB. Public TRB sequences were checked against a database of over 3,500 sequences associated with responses to pathogens, tumor antigens, self-antigens and alloantigens.

TRB sequencing was run on genomic DNA with either the immunoSEQ assay at survey resolution or the hsTCRB kit. Turning to the authors' computational methods: The immunoSEQ software was used for initial read processing, and the LymphoSeq R package was used for repertoire analyses. For each TRB dataset, clonality was calculated as 1 minus normalized Shannon entropy, and the Gini coefficient was computed as well. Phenotypes of unsorted samples were inferred by mapping TRB sequences from sorted subsets of the recipient or donor onto unsorted samples of the same recipient. TCRdb mirrors the immuneACCESS table, restricted to in-frame sequences. Some clones are absent from its copies; in checked studies, under half trace to an unresolved V gene, and the reason for the others is unknown. V, J and clone size were drawn from that table, and D and trimming were deduced from the DNA. The sample table records around 66,000 clones; roughly 93% of these occur just once. The leading ten clones occupy about 3% of the sample.

Comment on this clone: The specificity of this receptor is unknown. Per-base quality was not reported, and no clone a single base away is much larger than it.

The germline V gene provides CDR1 SGHTA and CDR2 FQGNSA. V loses 5 bases of germline sequence and J loses 6 bases, and the interval between the two ends is 16 bases. From cysteine to phenylalanine, the CDR3 is 14 amino acids long. Only the CDR3 DNA stays, 42 bases, in frame from base 1. Related bone marrow donors provided peripheral blood samples on the day of marrow donation. Peripheral blood and bone marrow mononuclear cells were isolated by Ficoll-Hypaque density centrifugation and were cryopreserved. What the work shows at the level of the full study, not this receptor alone: The TRB repertoires of T cells infiltrating skin or GI tract showed only limited overlap with the TRB repertoires of T cells in blood. Donor-recipient similarity was low at 1-2 months but rose over the first year, and later blood repertoires were often dominated by donor CD8+ memory clones. Across approximately 45 patients, TRB clonality was highly associated with recipient CMV seropositivity and CMV reactivation, and PTCy diversity was similar to diversity in CNI/methotrexate controls.

The sequenced material came from PBMCs. This clonotype originated in a woman in her thirties in good health and a related stem cell transplant donor. Here the chain combines TRBV7-2 and TRBJ1-2; a confident D gene designation cannot be given. The bases are TGTGCCAGCAGCCCCTCGAACTGGCGCCATGGCTACACCTTC. It is translated as CASSPSNWRHGYTF.